This entry lists 19 T cell receptor beta chains sequenced from one sample in a study of blood T cell repertoires in COVID-19. The table came from immunoSEQ multiplex PCR; TCRdb's copy has only in-frame clones and leaves some out. Of 40,000 to 45,000 clones in the sample, just over 90% are singletons; the top ten hold approximately 0.35%. Sequenced: peripheral blood. These receptors were collected from a man aged 45-60 years with COVID-19, enrolled during active disease.

V is TRBV10-3 and J is TRBJ1-5; 9 nucleotides align to TRBD1. The CDR3 length is 15 residues. Trimming took 5 bases from V and 2 from J; bases not matched to a gene: 4. Looked up from germline, CDR1 is ENHRY and CDR2 is SYGVKD. This chain's CDR3 is CAISPDRGGNQPQHF. DNA of the CDR3: TGTGCCATCAGTCCGGACAGGGGAGGCAATCAGCCCCAGCATTTT.

The gene calls are TRBV5-8 and TRBJ2-5, with 7 bases matching TRBD1. V dropped 4 bases and J dropped 4; count of bases not matched to a gene: 10. From germline, CDR1 is SGHTS and CDR2 YDEGEE. The CDR3 is made up of 15 amino acids. CDR3 DNA: TGTGCCAGCAGCACCCCGACAGGGAAGATAGAGACCCAGTACTTC. It translates to CASSTPTGKIETQYF.

The rearrangement joins TRBV30 to TRBJ2-2; no clear D. This CDR3 is 16 amino acids long. In germline, CDR1 is GTSNPN, CDR2 SVGIG (reference sequence). The germline V and J ends were trimmed by 2 bases and 0 bases, with 13 bases remaining between them. CDR3 coding DNA: TGTGCCTGGAGTTTCTCCGCGCTAGCGAACACCGGGGAGCTGTTTTTT. This sequence encodes CAWSFSALANTGELFF.

This clone was observed a single time. CDR3 residues: CASSDSVSGSSETQYF. The CDR3, as DNA: TGTGCCAGCAGCGATAGTGTTAGCGGGAGTTCGGAGACCCAGTACTTC. The rearrangement uses TRBV11-2 and TRBJ2-5; 9 bases are shared with TRBD2. The V gene end was trimmed by 5 bases and the J gene end by 5 bases; junction bases not matched to a gene: 12. The germline V gene has CDR1 SGHAT and CDR2 FQNNGV. The CDR3 consists of 16 residues.

V usage is TRBV6-5 and J usage is TRBJ2-7; tentatively, D is TRBD2 (6 bases). V was trimmed by 2 bases and J by 6 bases, leaving 11 bases between them. There are 13 residues in the CDR3. Germline CDR1 and CDR2: MNHEY and SVGAGI. The CDR3 protein is CASSYDGGGEQYF. CDR3 in DNA: TGTGCCAGCAGTTACGATGGGGGAGGCGAGCAGTACTTC.

The chain recombines TRBV19 with TRBJ1-2; 7 positions match TRBD1. The germline V gene encodes CDR1 LNHDA and CDR2 SQIVND (reference sequence). Trimming took 0 bases from V and 4 from J; bases not matched to a gene: 5. The CDR3 extends over 15 amino acids. This CDR3 reads CASSIEEGAVYGYTF. As DNA, the CDR3 is TGTGCCAGTAGTATAGAGGAGGGGGCCGTCTATGGCTACACCTTC.

The rearrangement uses TRBV11-3 and TRBJ2-1; no clear D. With 0 bases removed from V and 10 bases from J, the gap between germline ends came to 10 bases. The CDR3 extends over 13 amino acids. The germline CDR1 and CDR2 sequences are SGHNT and YENEEA. The CDR3 DNA is TGTGCCAGCAGCTTAGATGCGGCCCTAGAGCAGTTCTTC. It codes for CASSLDAALEQFF.

The V and J genes are TRBV7-9 and TRBJ1-1; the match to TRBD1 covers 9 bases. The junction had 13 bases not matched to a gene; V was cut back by 5 bases and J by 6 bases. The CDR3 runs 16 residues. CDR1 SEHNR and CDR2 FQNEAQ come from the germline V gene (reference sequence). The DNA for the CDR3 is TGTGCCAGCAGCCTCACTCCCGGGACAGGGAGGCCTGAAGCTTTCTTT. Translated, it gives CASSLTPGTGRPEAFF.

This chain joins TRBV2 and TRBJ1-5; the match to TRBD1 covers 9 bases. This CDR3 has 15 amino acids. Looked up from germline, CDR1 is SNHLY and CDR2 is FYNNEI. The V gene end was trimmed by 3 bases and the J gene end by 6 bases; junction bases not matched to a gene: 6. The CDR3 bases are TGTGCCAGCAGTGAGCGGACAGGGGATGTTCAGCCCCAGCATTTT. This encodes CASSERTGDVQPQHF. Combining the CDR3 with reference TRBV2 and TRBJ1-5 gives the whole variable domain EPEVTQTPSHQVTQMGQEVILRCVPISNHLYFYWYRQILGQKVEFLVSFYNNEISEKSEIFDDQFSVERPDGSNFTLKIRSTKLEDSAMYFCASSERTGDVQPQHFGDGTRLSIL.

The chain combines TRBV19 with TRBJ2-1, with 13 bases that match TRBD2. Germline V lookup: CDR1 LNHDA, CDR2 SQIVND (reference sequence). This CDR3 contains 14 residues. V was clipped by 8 bases and J by 9 bases; unmatched bases: 7. The CDR3 region is CASLTSGRVGEQFF. The CDR3 nucleotides are TGTGCCAGTCTCACTAGCGGGAGGGTCGGTGAGCAGTTCTTC.

The chain uses TRBV5-1 and TRBJ2-5; TRBD1 agrees at 7 bases. This CDR3 region has 14 residues. In germline, CDR1 is SGHRS, CDR2 YFSETQ. J lost 5 bases, V lost 2 bases, and 6 bases had no gene match. CDR3 coding DNA: TGCGCCAGCAGCTTTCCTGACAGGGCGGAGACCCAGTACTTC. Its protein is CASSFPDRAETQYF.

The CDR3 DNA reads TGTGCCAGCAGCGTTACTAGCGGTTCAGAGGAGACCCAGTACTTC. This translates into CASSVTSGSEETQYF. J is TRBJ2-5 and V is TRBV9, with 8 bases fitting TRBD2. CDR1 SGDLS and CDR2 YYNGEE come from the germline V gene. The CDR3 extends over 15 amino acids. The J segment lost 5 bases and the V segment lost 2 bases, leaving 8 bases of the junction unmatched. The entire variable domain, with the rest obtained from reference TRBV9 and TRBJ2-5, is as follows: DSGVTQTPKHLITATGQRVTLRCSPRSGDLSVYWYQQSLDQGLQFLIQYYNGEERAKGNILERFSAQQFPDLHSELNLSSLELGDSALYFCASSVTSGSEETQYFGPGTRLLVL.

This clone appeared once. This rearrangement joins TRBV27 to TRBJ2-7; D possibly corresponds to TRBD2 (7 bases). V was trimmed by 3 bases and J by 1 base, leaving 10 bases between them. Germline V gene data show CDR1 as MNHEY and CDR2 as SMNVEV (reference sequence). The CDR3 is 14 amino acids. In nucleotides, the CDR3 is TGTGCCAGCAGTTTGCGGGGGCGTTCCTACGAGCAGTACTTC. Protein product: CASSLRGRSYEQYF.

This sequence joins TRBV7-9 and TRBJ1-2, with D maybe TRBD1 (6 bases). This CDR3 spans 13 amino acids. Trimming shortened V by 6 bases and J by 8 bases, and 16 bases separated the two germline ends. Germline assignment: CDR1 SEHNR and CDR2 FQNEAQ (reference sequence). The CDR3 reads CASSRDSGVGYTF. In DNA form, the CDR3 reads TGTGCCAGCAGTAGGGATTCAGGGGTCGGCTACACCTTC.

This clone appeared once. The J gene is TRBJ2-4, the V gene TRBV6-7; TRBD2 matches at 8 bases. TRBV6-7 is labeled an ORF, and its function is uncertain. The CDR3 contains 17 residues. Unmatched junction bases numbered 11, after V lost 5 bases and J lost 2 bases. The CDR3 region is CASSQWGLAGPKNIQYF. As DNA, the CDR3 is TGTGCCAGCAGTCAGTGGGGTTTAGCGGGACCCAAAAACATTCAGTACTTC.

The rearrangement joins TRBV11-2 to TRBJ1-2, with a tentative D call TRBD1 (6 bases). Germline-derived CDR1 and CDR2 are SGHAT and FQNNGV. V was cut by 2 bases and J by 3 bases, with 19 bases left in between. The CDR3 has 17 amino acids. The CDR3: CASSLSSRTARYYGYTF. DNA of the CDR3: TGTGCCAGCAGCTTATCCTCCCGGACAGCGAGATACTATGGCTACACCTTC.

As regards this clone: The sample contains more than one DNA sequence encoding this CDR3. V and J are TRBV18 and TRBJ1-2, with TRBD1 identical over 9 bases. The CDR3 runs 14 residues. V was clipped by 3 bases and J by 2 bases; unmatched bases: 1. Germline lookup yields CDR1 KGHSH and CDR2 LQKENI. The CDR3 loop is CASSPGQGNYGYTF. As DNA, the CDR3 is TGTGCCAGCTCACCTGGACAGGGGAACTATGGCTACACCTTC.

The chain has TRBV3-1 (or the pseudogene TRBV3-2) and TRBJ2-3, with 7 bases lining up with TRBD2. The ends lost 4 bases at V and 2 bases at J; junction bases unmatched: 6. Germline assignment: CDR1 LGHDT and CDR2 YNNKEL (reference sequence). The CDR3 contains 15 residues. The CDR3: CASSRRLADTDTQYF. The CDR3, as DNA: TGTGCCAGCAGCCGGCGCCTAGCGGACACAGATACGCAGTATTTT.

The V gene is TRBV7-2, the J gene TRBJ1-1; no reliable D call. V was trimmed by 2 bases and J by 3 bases, leaving 4 bases between them. CDR1 SGHTA and CDR2 FQGNSA come from the germline V gene. The CDR3 has 12 amino acids. The CDR3 loop is CASSLSHTEAFF. Here the CDR3 DNA reads TGTGCCAGCAGCTTATCTCACACTGAAGCTTTCTTT.